The sequence of this T cell receptor beta chain was determined in a study of cytomegalovirus exposure and HLA in healthy donors. Study overall: An analysis done earlier identified more than 90 million unique TCR beta sequences from roughly 190 million T cells. Early release data held tens of millions of unique TCRs from HLA-typed donors.

This cohort consisted of healthy bone marrow donors. PCR was performed using 60 Vbeta and 13 Jbeta primers. This table comes from immunoSEQ multiplex PCR, and its TCRdb copy is limited to in-frame clones, with some not included. Its table lists 45,000 to 70,000 clones. The sequencing sample was made of PBMCs. The sequence was collected from a woman aged 45-60 years in good health and CMV-seropositive.

The DNA of the CDR3 is TGTGCCAGCAGTTACTCGGGAGTTTCGGGAAACACCATATATTTT. Protein product: CASSYSGVSGNTIYF. The genes are TRBV6-6 and TRBJ1-3; D uncertain. CDR3 size: 15 residues. V was pared by 0 bases and J by 4 bases, with 10 bases between. Germline values: CDR1 MNHNY, CDR2 SVGAGI (reference sequence).